Below are 4 T cell receptor beta chains sequenced from a single sample in a study of radiotherapy plus CTLA-4 blockade in lung cancer. Generated by immunoSEQ multiplex PCR, the TCRdb table keeps only in-frame clones and is missing some. Here the sample spans tens of thousands of clones, roughly 86% being singletons. The sample consisted of peripheral blood, taken from a patient treated with radiotherapy plus ipilimumab. These TCRs come from a human donor with non-small cell lung cancer whose response to radiotherapy plus ipilimumab could not be evaluated.

In DNA form, the CDR3 reads TGTGCCAGCAGTTCTGGAGTCTCGATCGGGGAGCTGTTTTTT. Translation gives CASSSGVSIGELFF. V is TRBV27 and J is TRBJ2-2; D gene ambiguous. Trimming took 4 bases from V and 7 from J, leaving 13 bases between them. The CDR3 totals 14 residues. The germline gives CDR1 MNHEY, CDR2 SMNVEV (reference sequence).

This clone came up a few times. The rearrangement uses TRBV7-8 and TRBJ2-4; 7 positions match TRBD1. Germline loops: CDR1 SGHVS, CDR2 FQNEAQ. The CDR3 length is 15 residues. The J segment lost 6 bases and the V segment lost 1 base, leaving 6 bases of the junction unmatched. The CDR3 coding sequence is TGTGCCAGCAGCTTAGAGGGCAGGGGGTTAAACATTCAGTACTTC. Translation gives CASSLEGRGLNIQYF.

In its sample, this clone was seen a few times. Different DNA sequences within this sample yield the same CDR3. The J gene is TRBJ1-1, the V gene TRBV9, with 11 bases aligning to TRBD1. Germline loops: CDR1 SGDLS, CDR2 YYNGEE. Trimming took 3 bases from V and 2 from J; bases not matched to a gene: 3. This CDR3 is built from 15 residues. CDR3 sequence: CASSGGTGGNTEAFF. DNA for the CDR3: TGTGCCAGCAGCGGGGGGACAGGGGGAAACACTGAAGCTTTCTTT.

The chain carries TRBV27 and TRBJ2-1; TRBD2 matches at 8 bases. Trimming removed 4 bases from V and 2 bases from J; junction bases left unmatched: 7. Germline loops: CDR1 MNHEY, CDR2 SMNVEV (reference sequence). The CDR3 contains 16 residues. CDR3 loop: CASSWAGGQTYNEQFF. CDR3 sequence (DNA): TGTGCCAGCAGTTGGGCGGGAGGCCAGACCTACAATGAGCAGTTCTTC.